Presented here are 10 T cell receptor beta chains from one specimen sequenced in a study of radiation and T cells in renal cell carcinoma. The sample's time point: baseline pretreatment blood. As for treatment: 15 Gy SBRT to primary tumor, nephrectomy 4 weeks later. Only in-frame clones appear in the TCRdb table, and some are missing; sequencing was by immunoSEQ multiplex PCR. The data hold approximately 150,000 clones, with less than 90% observed a single time. This sample comprised blood, obtained from a patient whose treatment included radiotherapy and nephrectomy. The source is a woman between 65 and 79 years old with renal cell carcinoma.

The gene calls are TRBV27 and TRBJ2-5, with D possibly matching TRBD2 (5 bases). Trimming took off 6 bases at V and 5 bases at J, with 16 bases between the two ends. CDR1 is MNHEY and CDR2 is SMNVEV in the germline V gene (reference sequence). This CDR3 is built from 14 residues. The CDR3 bases are TGTGCCAGCAGAGCCGGACTGGCGAGCGAGACCCAGTACTTC. Amino acids: CASRAGLASETQYF.

The chain couples TRBV6-6 to TRBJ1-5, with a tentative D call TRBD1 (5 bases). Germline-derived CDR1 and CDR2 are MNHNY and SVGAGI (reference sequence). V lost 2 bases and J lost 6, with 17 bases in between. CDR3 length: 16 amino acids. CDR3 sequence reads: CASSYREHGAGQPQHF. The CDR3 region has the DNA TGTGCCAGCAGTTACAGGGAGCACGGGGCGGGTCAGCCCCAGCATTTT.

This clone was counted a single time. The chain employs TRBV6-6 and TRBJ2-4, with a tentative D call TRBD1 (5 bases). Trimming stripped 2 bases from V and 4 bases from J, with 9 bases between. The length of the CDR3 is 14 residues. Germline CDR1 MNHNY, CDR2 SVGAGI (reference sequence). The CDR3 DNA sequence: TGTGCCAGCAGTTACCAGGACAAGAAAAACATTCAGTACTTC. Its protein product is CASSYQDKKNIQYF.

This rearrangement joins TRBV6-1 to TRBJ1-5; D remains unclear. V was clipped by 0 bases and J by 3 bases, with 12 bases between them. Per the germline V gene, CDR1 is MNHNS and CDR2 is SASEGT. The CDR3 contains 16 residues. The CDR3 DNA reads TGTGCCAGCAGTGAAGCGCTTTCGTGGGACAATCAGCCCCAGCATTTT. It translates to CASSEALSWDNQPQHF.

This chain joins TRBV5-1 and TRBJ1-2; D is possibly TRBD1 (5 bases). Trimming cost V 2 bases and J 9 bases, with 20 bases left between them. The CDR3 sequence is 15 residues long. Germline V gene data show CDR1 as SGHRS and CDR2 as YFSETQ. CDR3 DNA: TGCGCCAGCAGCTTCCCCGGGGGAGGCTCGAATAGCTACACCTTC. Protein product: CASSFPGGGSNSYTF.

The CDR3 DNA reads as TGCGCCAGCAGCAACGGACAGGGAGCCGGAAACACCATATATTTT. This codes for CASSNGQGAGNTIYF. The J gene is TRBJ1-3, the V gene TRBV5-1; TRBD1 matches at 8 bases. Germline V gene sequence: CDR1 SGHRS, CDR2 YFSETQ. CDR3 length: 15 residues. The V gene end was trimmed by 4 bases and the J gene end by 4 bases; junction bases not matched to a gene: 7.

This chain links TRBV9 with TRBJ2-7; the D gene is possibly TRBD1 (6 bases). V lost 0 bases to trimming and J lost 4 bases, with 11 bases between them. The CDR3 has 14 amino acids. In germline, CDR1 is SGDLS, CDR2 YYNGEE. The CDR3 DNA sequence: TGTGCCAGCAGCGTAGATGACAGGATGTACGAGCAGTACTTC. Translated, it gives CASSVDDRMYEQYF.

The CDR3 DNA reads TGTGCCAGCAGCCGCCGTCTTGGAAATTCACCCCTCCACTTT. This sequence encodes CASSRRLGNSPLHF. The chain recombines TRBV11-1 with TRBJ1-6, with no clear D. The ends were cut back, 5 bases at V and 7 bases at J, with 12 bases in the middle. Looked up from germline, CDR1 is SGHAT and CDR2 is FQDESV (reference sequence). CDR3 size: 14 residues.

The V call is TRBV7-3, the J call TRBJ2-4; the D is unclear. The length of the CDR3 is 13 residues. V shed 8 bases and J shed 0 bases, with 8 bases lying between them. Germline V gene lookup returns CDR1 SGHTA and CDR2 FQGTGA. The CDR3 DNA is TGTGCCAGCTTGGAACTAGCCAAAAACATTCAGTACTTC. Translated: CASLELAKNIQYF.

The chain is built from TRBV2 and TRBJ2-2; D not certain. Trimming cost V 5 bases and J 0 bases, with 7 bases left between them. The CDR3 spans 14 residues. Looked up from germline, CDR1 is SNHLY and CDR2 is FYNNEI. The CDR3 here is CASSPGPNTGELFF. The CDR3 nucleotides are TGTGCCAGCAGTCCGGGCCCGAACACCGGGGAGCTGTTTTTT.